Below are 29 T cell receptor beta chains sequenced from a single sample in a study of control samples from healthy donors and cancer patients. Clones were sequenced by immunoSEQ multiplex PCR, and TCRdb holds only the in-frame ones, with some missing. The sample records approximately 35,000 clones, approximately 93% being singletons. The sequenced material came from PBMCs. These receptors were obtained from a man aged 35 to 55 with colorectal cancer.

This chain uses TRBV5-5 with TRBJ1-2; D possibly corresponds to TRBD1 (5 bases). CDR1 and CDR2 from the germline V gene are SGHKS and YYEKEE (reference sequence). V was clipped by 0 bases and J by 3 bases, with 12 bases between them. This CDR3 is 15 amino acids long. The CDR3 nucleotides are TGTGCCAGCAGCTTGGCCTCAGGGAGGGACTATGGCTACACCTTC. This sequence encodes CASSLASGRDYGYTF.

This rearrangement joins TRBV10-1 to TRBJ1-5; the D gene is possibly TRBD1 (5 bases). Germline CDR1 is WNHNN and CDR2 is SYGVQD (reference sequence). This CDR3 has 15 amino acids. V lost 3 bases, J lost 1 base, and 10 bases lay in between. In DNA, the CDR3 is TGCGCCAGCAGTGAAATGACAGTGAGCAATCAGCCCCAGCATTTT. It yields the protein CASSEMTVSNQPQHF.

The gene calls are TRBV19 and TRBJ2-7; perhaps TRBD1 as D (5 bases). CDR1 LNHDA and CDR2 SQIVND come from the germline V gene (reference sequence). The CDR3 contains 14 residues. Trimming removed 3 bases from V and 6 bases from J, with 15 bases in between. The CDR3 loop reads CASSIVQGVGEQYF. CDR3 DNA: TGTGCCAGTAGTATCGTTCAGGGTGTCGGCGAGCAGTACTTC.

The genes are TRBV7-2 and TRBJ1-1; maybe TRBD1 (5 bases). V was pared by 1 base and J by 4 bases, with 13 bases between. Germline CDR1 is SGHTA and CDR2 is FQGNSA. The CDR3 runs to 15 residues. The CDR3 DNA sequence: TGTGCCAGCAGCTTAGGCTCCGGGGGTACCACTGAAGCTTTCTTT. It is translated as CASSLGSGGTTEAFF.

The chain carries TRBV19 and TRBJ2-5; 11 bases map to TRBD2. Germline-derived CDR1 and CDR2 are LNHDA and SQIVND (reference sequence). V trimming: 0 bases; J trimming: 6 bases; junction bases outside the gene matches: 9. The CDR3 loop spans 17 amino acids. The CDR3 DNA reads TGTGCCAGTAGTATAGATCGGAATAGCGGGGGGGCGAAGACCCAGTACTTC. Amino acids: CASSIDRNSGGAKTQYF.

The chain combines TRBV30 with TRBJ1-1; tentatively, D is TRBD1 (6 bases). The length of the CDR3 is 12 residues. Per the germline V gene, CDR1 is GTSNPN and CDR2 is SVGIG (reference sequence). Trimming took 4 bases from V and 11 from J, leaving 17 bases between them. The CDR3 protein is CAWMLSSGAAFF. DNA of the CDR3: TGTGCCTGGATGTTAAGTTCGGGGGCCGCTTTCTTT.

The chain has TRBV5-6 and TRBJ2-1, with 11 bases identical to TRBD2. The V gene end was trimmed by 6 bases and the J gene end by 10 bases; junction bases not matched to a gene: 15. The CDR3 covers 16 residues. Germline CDR1 SGHDT, CDR2 YYEEEE. CDR3 in DNA: TGTGCCAGCACCTCAGGTCATGTGCTAGCGGGGGGCGAGCAGTTCTTC. Its translation is CASTSGHVLAGGEQFF.

The chain combines TRBV18 with TRBJ2-1; 9 nucleotides agree with TRBD2. J gave up 6 bases and V 1 base, and 7 bases lay outside the gene matches. This CDR3 contains 16 residues. Per the germline V gene, CDR1 is KGHSH and CDR2 is LQKENI. CDR3: CASSPQTSGGSNEQFF. CDR3 coding DNA: TGTGCCAGCTCACCACAGACAAGCGGGGGGTCCAATGAGCAGTTCTTC.

The gene calls are TRBV2 and TRBJ1-1; D not resolved. Germline V gene sequence: CDR1 SNHLY, CDR2 FYNNEI. V dropped 2 bases and J dropped 5 bases, with 6 bases sitting between them. The CDR3 runs to 12 residues. DNA of the CDR3: TGTGCCAGCAGTGAATTAGGGACTGAAGCTTTCTTT. It is translated as CASSELGTEAFF.

This chain joins TRBV3-1 (or the pseudogene TRBV3-2) and TRBJ2-6; D not resolved. Germline V CDR1 and CDR2: LGHDT, YNNKEL (reference sequence). V was trimmed by 2 bases and J by 1 base, leaving 3 bases between them. This CDR3 has 14 amino acids. The CDR3 loop is CASSQRSGANVLTF. CDR3 coding DNA: TGTGCCAGCAGCCAAAGGTCTGGGGCCAACGTCCTGACTTTC.

This chain joins TRBV21-1 and TRBJ1-1; the tabulated D call, TRBD1, remains unverified against the DNA. TRBV21-1 is recorded as a pseudogene. The length of the CDR3 is 17 residues. DNA of the CDR3: TGTGCCAGCCTTAAGCGGGACAGGGGGACCATGAACACTGAAGCTTTCTTT. Protein: CASLKRDRGTMNTEAFF.

The table lists this clone with a count of one. The chain is built from TRBV5-5 and TRBJ1-5; possible D gene TRBD1, 6 bases. CDR3 length: 14 amino acids. From germline, CDR1 is SGHKS and CDR2 YYEKEE (reference sequence). The V and J ends lost 4 bases and 7 bases respectively, with 15 bases between them. CDR3 nucleotides: TGTGCCAGCAGCCCGGGACAATCTGAACAGCCCCAGCATTTT. Its protein is CASSPGQSEQPQHF.

This chain links TRBV6-5 with TRBJ2-7, with D tentatively TRBD1 (6 bases). In germline, CDR1 is MNHEY, CDR2 SVGAGI. The CDR3 covers 12 residues. V lost 5 bases to trimming and J lost 4 bases, with 9 bases between them. Written as DNA, the CDR3 is TGTGCCAGCAGTCGAGGGGGATACGAGCAGTACTTC. Translating gives CASSRGGYEQYF.

In its sample, this clone was seen once. The V and J genes are TRBV9 and TRBJ1-4; D gene unclear. V was cut by 0 bases and J by 4 bases, with 10 bases left in between. CDR3 length equals 15 residues. CDR1 and CDR2 from the germline V gene are SGDLS and YYNGEE. CDR3 bases: TGTGCCAGCAGCGTAGATGGAGCGTATAATGAAAAACTGTTTTTT. This encodes CASSVDGAYNEKLFF.

This chain uses TRBV7-9 with TRBJ1-4, with TRBD1 matching 8 bases. J was trimmed by 6 bases and V by 5 bases; bases with no gene match: 5. Germline CDR1 reads SEHNR; CDR2 reads FQNEAQ (reference sequence). The CDR3 has 14 residues. The CDR3 DNA reads as TGTGCCAGCAGCCGGACAGGGAGGGATGAAAAACTGTTTTTT. Translated: CASSRTGRDEKLFF. Combining the CDR3 with reference TRBV7-9 and TRBJ1-4 gives the whole variable domain DTGVSQNPRHKITKRGQNVTFRCDPISEHNRLYWYRQTLGQGPEFLTYFQNEAQLEKSRLLSDRFSAERPKGSFSTLEIQRTEQGDSAMYLCASSRTGRDEKLFFGSGTQLSVL.

This clone was seen just once. This chain links TRBV5-4 with TRBJ1-1, with D tentatively TRBD1 (5 bases). V lost 4 bases and J lost 6, with 10 bases in between. The V gene's germline CDR1 is SGHNT and CDR2 YYREEE (reference sequence). The CDR3 extends over 12 amino acids. The CDR3 nucleotides read TGTGCCAGCAGCCGGGGGGGACCTGAAGCTTTCTTT. Translating gives CASSRGGPEAFF. The variable domain in full, with the rest retrieved from reference TRBV5-4 and TRBJ1-1, is ETGVTQSPTHLIKTRGQQVTLRCSSQSGHNTVSWYQQALGQGPQFIFQYYREEENGRGNFPPRFSGLQFPNYSSELNVNALELDDSALYLCASSRGGPEAFFGQGTRLTVV.

The chain couples TRBV9 to TRBJ1-3; no clear D gene. The CDR3 totals 17 residues. V dropped 4 bases and J dropped 2 bases, with 19 bases sitting between them. The germline V gene has CDR1 SGDLS and CDR2 YYNGEE. The CDR3 nucleotides read TGTGCCAGCAGCTCCCTCCCAGTCCCGGGCCCTGGAAACACCATATATTTT. The encoded protein is CASSSLPVPGPGNTIYF.

The rearrangement uses TRBV30 and TRBJ2-3; TRBD2 matches 8 bases. This CDR3 is 14 amino acids long. J was trimmed by 1 base and V by 2 bases; bases with no gene match: 2. Germline values: CDR1 GTSNPN, CDR2 SVGIG (reference sequence). This CDR3 is CAWSTGGGTDTQYF. DNA for the CDR3: TGTGCCTGGAGTACCGGGGGGGGCACAGATACGCAGTATTTT.

This clone was observed a single time. The J gene is TRBJ2-1, the V gene TRBV13; 10 bases match TRBD1. CDR1 and CDR2 (germline): PRHDT, FYEKMQ (reference sequence). J was trimmed by 10 bases and V by 0 bases; bases with no gene match: 9. The CDR3 has 16 residues. For the CDR3, the DNA is TGTGCCAGCAGCTTAGGCCGGGGACAGGGGAAAAAAGAGCAGTTCTTC. This gives the protein CASSLGRGQGKKEQFF.

The chain joins TRBV7-2 to TRBJ2-2; 10 positions agree with TRBD2. Germline loops: CDR1 SGHTA, CDR2 FQGNSA. This CDR3 comprises 15 residues. V gave up 0 bases and J gave up 7 bases; unmatched junction bases: 2. CDR3 region: CASSLALAGDGELFF. In DNA form, the CDR3 reads TGTGCCAGCAGCTTAGCGCTAGCGGGGGACGGGGAGCTGTTTTTT.

This chain uses TRBV19 with TRBJ1-5; D is perhaps TRBD1 (6 bases). This CDR3 spans 16 amino acids. Trimming shortened V by 5 bases and J by 2 bases, and 16 bases separated the two germline ends. Germline assignment: CDR1 LNHDA and CDR2 SQIVND (reference sequence). Here the CDR3 reads CASSLLGTNGNQPQHF. For the CDR3, the DNA is TGTGCCAGTAGTTTATTGGGGACAAACGGCAATCAGCCCCAGCATTTT.

The V and J genes are TRBV3-1 (or the pseudogene TRBV3-2) and TRBJ2-2; 9 bases are a match to TRBD1. The V gene end was trimmed by 5 bases and the J gene end by 5 bases; junction bases not matched to a gene: 6. The CDR3 has 15 residues. In germline, CDR1 is LGHDT, CDR2 YNNKEL (reference sequence). The DNA for the CDR3 is TGTGCCAGCAGCTACGACAGGGGGAGAACCGGGGAGCTGTTTTTT. It specifies CASSYDRGRTGELFF.

J is TRBJ2-7 and V is TRBV12-5; TRBD1 or TRBD2 may be the D gene (6 bases each). The CDR3 length is 15 residues. CDR1 is LGHNT, CDR2 FRNRAP, per germline. V was clipped by 6 bases and J by 2 bases, with 17 bases between them. CDR3 nucleotides: TGTGCTAGTGGGGACGGGAGCAGGGGAACCTACGAGCAGTACTTC. Its protein is CASGDGSRGTYEQYF.

The chain is built from TRBV5-3 and TRBJ2-2; 7 bases are a match to TRBD1. TRBV5-3 is an ORF for which the function is uncertain. V trimming: 7 bases; J trimming: 6 bases; junction bases outside the gene matches: 12. The length of the CDR3 is 15 residues. In nucleotides, the CDR3 is TGTGCCAGAGCCCTTCACAGGGGATGTTCCGGGGAGCTGTTTTTT. It codes for CARALHRGCSGELFF.

This chain uses TRBV5-1 with TRBJ2-3, with 7 bases lining up with TRBD2. The CDR3 contains 16 residues. J was trimmed by 4 bases and V by 0 bases; bases with no gene match: 8. CDR1 SGHRS and CDR2 YFSETQ come from the germline V gene. CDR3 loop: CASSLDPAGRADTQYF. The CDR3 region has the DNA TGCGCCAGCAGCTTGGATCCAGCGGGGAGGGCAGATACGCAGTATTTT. Looking up the rest from reference TRBV5-1 and TRBJ2-3 gives the full variable domain: KAGVTQTPRYLIKTRGQQVTLSCSPISGHRSVSWYQQTPGQGLQFLFEYFSETQRNKGNFPGRFSGRQFSNSRSEMNVSTLELGDSALYLCASSLDPAGRADTQYFGPGTRLTVL.

This CDR3 is CASSNGRGSSYEQYF. CDR3 coding DNA: TGTGCCAGCAGTAACGGACGGGGGTCCTCCTACGAGCAGTACTTC. V is TRBV6-5 and J is TRBJ2-7, with TRBD2 as a possible D gene (6 bases). Trimming left V 5 bases short and J 0 bases short, with 14 bases between. The CDR3 length is 15 residues. Per germline, CDR1 MNHEY and CDR2 SVGAGI.

The J gene is TRBJ2-5, the V gene TRBV6-5; TRBD2 matches 8 bases. Trimming at V came to 2 bases and at J to 3 bases, leaving 8 bases not matched to a gene. The CDR3 is made up of 16 amino acids. Looked up from germline, CDR1 is MNHEY and CDR2 is SVGAGI. This CDR3 is CASSYRSGAAKETQYF. The CDR3 nucleotides are TGTGCCAGCAGTTACCGTAGCGGGGCAGCCAAAGAGACCCAGTACTTC.

This chain links TRBV7-3 with TRBJ2-5; 9 bases are shared with TRBD1. The length of the CDR3 is 16 residues. The junction had 10 bases not matched to a gene; V was cut back by 5 bases and J by 3 bases. CDR1 and CDR2 from the germline V gene are SGHTA and FQGTGA. CDR3 DNA: TGTGCCAGCAGCCCCAACCACAGGGGGCTTGAAGAGACCCAGTACTTC. Amino acid sequence: CASSPNHRGLEETQYF. Full variable domain (rest looked up from reference TRBV7-3 and TRBJ2-5): GAGVSQTPSNKVTEKGKYVELRCDPISGHTALYWYRQSLGQGPEFLIYFQGTGAADDSGLPNDRFFAVRPEGSVSTLKIQRTERGDSAVYLCASSPNHRGLEETQYFGPGTRLLVL.

J is TRBJ2-7 and V is TRBV18, with D possibly TRBD1 on 7 matching bases. V was trimmed by 3 bases and J by 5 bases, leaving 8 bases between them. CDR3 length: 12 amino acids. Germline V gene data show CDR1 as KGHSH and CDR2 as LQKENI. The CDR3 sequence is CASSPRGDEQYF. CDR3 DNA sequence: TGTGCCAGCTCACCCAGGGGGGACGAGCAGTACTTC.